Presented here are 20 T cell receptor beta chains from one specimen sequenced in a study of CD8+CD57+ T cells in acquired aplastic anemia. Profiling of TCR beta VDJ combinations and CDR3 sequences used genomic DNA as template. MiXCR, applied by TCRdb to the reads, yields one record per CDR3 protein. The repertoire holds about 120,000 distinct CDR3 sequences, with 58% as singletons. Patients selected for sequencing had displayed CD8+CD57+ cell expansion by flow cytometry. Sequencing was done on a sample of sorted CD4+, CD8+, or CD8+CD57+ T cells (not recorded which) from PBMCs. These receptors all stem from a human donor with aplastic anemia.

The chain couples TRBV10-3 to TRBJ2-7, with 7 bases matching TRBD1. The CDR3 covers 15 residues. From germline, CDR1 is ENHRY and CDR2 SYGVKD. Trimming removed 5 bases from V and 0 bases from J; junction bases left unmatched: 7. CDR3 loop: CAISPRTGSSYEQYF. CDR3 coding DNA: TGTGCCATCAGTCCTCGGACAGGAAGCTCCTACGAGCAGTACTTC.

V and J are TRBV24-1 and TRBJ2-5; no clear D gene. The CDR3 covers 13 residues. Trimming removed 5 bases from V and 2 bases from J, with 8 bases in between. Germline V gene data show CDR1 as KGHDR and CDR2 as SFDVKD. This CDR3 reads CATSGWDQETQYF. The CDR3 DNA is TGTGCCACCAGTGGTTGGGATCAAGAGACCCAGTACTTC.

The chain is built from TRBV4-1 and TRBJ2-3; 7 nucleotides match TRBD1. Germline lookup yields CDR1 MGHRA and CDR2 YSYEKL. The CDR3 length is 15 residues. V lost 0 bases to trimming and J lost 4 bases; unmatched junction nucleotides: 4. The CDR3 region is CASSQEDRVADTQYF. CDR3 nucleotides: TGCGCCAGCAGCCAAGAAGACAGGGTTGCAGATACGCAGTATTTT.

The chain recombines TRBV10-2 with TRBJ2-3; TRBD1 or TRBD2 may be the D gene (6 bases each). Germline CDR1 reads WSHSY; CDR2 reads SAAADI. Trimming stripped 6 bases from V and 1 base from J, with 14 bases between. This CDR3 spans 15 amino acids. The CDR3 DNA reads as TGCGCCAGCAGCTCAGGGGAGGCTCGCACAGATACGCAGTATTTT. Translated, it gives CASSSGEARTDTQYF.

The chain links TRBV13 to TRBJ2-7, with 9 positions matching TRBD1. J was trimmed by 6 bases and V by 6 bases; bases with no gene match: 9. The CDR3 is 14 amino acids. Germline lookup yields CDR1 PRHDT and CDR2 FYEKMQ (reference sequence). In nucleotides, the CDR3 is TGTGCCAGCAGACAAGGGGACAGGGCCCGCGAGCAGTACTTC. Translated, it gives CASRQGDRAREQYF.

V usage is TRBV20-1 and J usage is TRBJ2-7; TRBD1 matches 9 bases. J gave up 2 bases and V 7 bases, and 9 bases lay outside the gene matches. The germline V gene has CDR1 DFQATT and CDR2 SNEGSKA (reference sequence). The CDR3 is made up of 14 amino acids. CDR3: CSVFRDRETYEQYF. In DNA, the CDR3 is TGCAGTGTTTTCCGGGACAGGGAGACCTACGAGCAGTACTTC.

The chain joins TRBV2 to TRBJ1-1, with D hard to call. With 2 bases removed from V and 1 base from J, the gap between germline ends came to 8 bases. The CDR3 loop spans 14 amino acids. Germline V gene lookup returns CDR1 SNHLY and CDR2 FYNNEI. CDR3 in DNA: TGTGCCAGCAGTGAAAGGGCGGCGAACACTGAAGCTTTCTTT. Encoded protein: CASSERAANTEAFF.

This clonotype was recorded a few times. The V and J genes are TRBV6-1 and TRBJ2-2; TRBD2 might be the D (5 bases). The CDR3 consists of 13 residues. Germline V gives CDR1 MNHNS, CDR2 SASEGT. V was clipped by 9 bases and J by 2 bases, with 10 bases between them. The CDR3 DNA is TGTGCCAGAGGAGGTTCCAACACCGGGGAGCTGTTTTTT. Its translation is CARGGSNTGELFF.

J is TRBJ2-2 and V is TRBV24-1; D is tentatively TRBD1 or TRBD2 (6 bases each). The CDR3 runs to 14 residues. Germline V gene data show CDR1 as KGHDR and CDR2 as SFDVKD. Trimming shortened V by 9 bases and J by 3 bases, and 13 bases separated the two germline ends. The chain's CDR3 is CATRGPGDTGELFF. The DNA for the CDR3 is TGTGCCACCCGGGGGCCGGGGGACACCGGGGAGCTGTTTTTT.

Concerning this clonotype: A much more abundant neighbour one base away suggests this may be a read error. The chain combines TRBV20-1 with TRBJ2-5; TRBD2 matches at 8 bases. CDR1 and CDR2 (germline): DFQATT, SNEGSKA (reference sequence). The CDR3 sequence is 14 residues long. V gave up 6 bases and J gave up 6 bases; unmatched junction bases: 12. CDR3 nucleotides: TGCAGTGCACGGCCAGCGGGGGAGCCGAAGACCCAGTACTTC. Its protein product is CSARPAGEPKTQYF.

V gene TRBV25-1 combines with J gene TRBJ1-1; 7 positions agree with TRBD1. The germline V gene encodes CDR1 MGHDK and CDR2 SYGVNS. J lost 4 bases, V lost 4 bases, and 6 bases had no gene match. The CDR3 runs 14 residues. The CDR3 reads CASSASTGLTEAFF. DNA for the CDR3: TGTGCCAGCAGTGCCTCGACAGGGCTCACTGAAGCTTTCTTT.

The chain employs TRBV9 and TRBJ2-3; 7 nucleotides agree with TRBD2. From germline, CDR1 is SGDLS and CDR2 YYNGEE. CDR3 size: 17 residues. With V trimmed by 3 bases and J by 0 bases, 10 bases remained unmatched. CDR3: CASSAGGGVGSTDTQYF. DNA for the CDR3: TGTGCCAGCAGCGCCGGCGGGGGAGTCGGTAGCACAGATACGCAGTATTTT.

This clonotype showed up just a few times. The chain is built from TRBV6-1 and TRBJ2-1; D may match TRBD1 or TRBD2 (5 bases each). The germline V gene has CDR1 MNHNS and CDR2 SASEGT. The CDR3 is 15 residues long. V was pared by 8 bases and J by 5 bases, with 19 bases between. Here the CDR3 DNA reads TGTGCCAGCGGATTCGGGACCCAGTCGGACAATGAGCAGTTCTTC. Protein product: CASGFGTQSDNEQFF.

This clonotype is a singleton in its sample. The genes are TRBV20-1 and TRBJ2-7; a possible D gene is TRBD2 (5 bases). The germline V and J ends were trimmed by 6 bases and 1 base, with 10 bases remaining between them. The CDR3 has 12 amino acids. Germline-derived CDR1 and CDR2 are DFQATT and SNEGSKA (reference sequence). The CDR3 loop is CSAPGGSYEQYF. For the CDR3, the DNA is TGCAGTGCACCTGGAGGTTCCTACGAGCAGTACTTC.

This clonotype was counted a few times. The CDR3 DNA follows: TGTGCCACCGGTGGAGGGGGTGCAGATACGCAGTATTTT. It encodes CATGGGGADTQYF. The rearrangement links TRBV24-1 to TRBJ2-3; TRBD1 or TRBD2 may be the D gene (6 bases each). CDR1 is KGHDR, CDR2 SFDVKD, per germline. V was trimmed by 9 bases and J by 4 bases, leaving 13 bases between them. This CDR3 comprises 13 residues.

The genes are TRBV10-3 and TRBJ1-1, with 9 bases fitting TRBD1. The CDR3 is 15 residues long. Trimming at V came to 3 bases and at J to 1 base, leaving 3 bases not matched to a gene. The germline V gene has CDR1 ENHRY and CDR2 SYGVKD. In nucleotides, the CDR3 is TGTGCCATCAGTGAAGACAGGGGGAGGAACACTGAAGCTTTCTTT. Residues: CAISEDRGRNTEAFF.

CDR3 loop: CASRPTSFTDTQYF. The DNA of the CDR3 is TGTGCCAGCAGACCAACTTCTTTCACAGATACGCAGTATTTT. The V call is TRBV7-3, the J call TRBJ2-3; no clear D gene. Trimming pared 6 bases from V and 2 bases from J, leaving 12 bases between. CDR3 length: 14 residues. The V gene's germline CDR1 is SGHTA and CDR2 FQGTGA. Using reference TRBV7-3 and TRBJ2-3 for the parts outside the CDR3, the full variable domain is GAGVSQTPSNKVTEKGKYVELRCDPISGHTALYWYRQSLGQGPEFLIYFQGTGAADDSGLPNDRFFAVRPEGSVSTLKIQRTERGDSAVYLCASRPTSFTDTQYFGPGTRLTVL.

This chain connects TRBV7-9 to TRBJ2-2; D call uncertain. The CDR3 consists of 13 residues. Germline values: CDR1 SEHNR, CDR2 FQNEAQ (reference sequence). The V end was cut by 5 bases, the J end by 3 bases, with 7 bases between. CDR3 region: CASSVKYTGELFF. DNA for the CDR3: TGTGCCAGCAGCGTCAAGTACACCGGGGAGCTGTTTTTT.

For this clonotype: The junction departs from the called germline gene at one end, perhaps through a read error. This chain links TRBV15 with TRBJ2-7; D uncertain. The CDR3 extends over 14 amino acids. CDR1 LNHNV and CDR2 YYDKDF come from the germline V gene (reference sequence). The CDR3 sequence: CATSGDWARHEQYF. The CDR3 bases are TGTGCCACCAGCGGAGACTGGGCTCGCCACGAGCAGTACTTC.

The chain links TRBV24-1 to TRBJ2-2; D perhaps matches TRBD1 (6 bases). Germline V lookup: CDR1 KGHDR, CDR2 SFDVKD. V lost 4 bases to trimming and J lost 8 bases, with 19 bases between them. The CDR3 extends over 16 amino acids. CDR3 DNA: TGTGCCACCAGTGAACCGGACAGCGATCCATCAGGGGAGCTGTTTTTT. Residues: CATSEPDSDPSGELFF.